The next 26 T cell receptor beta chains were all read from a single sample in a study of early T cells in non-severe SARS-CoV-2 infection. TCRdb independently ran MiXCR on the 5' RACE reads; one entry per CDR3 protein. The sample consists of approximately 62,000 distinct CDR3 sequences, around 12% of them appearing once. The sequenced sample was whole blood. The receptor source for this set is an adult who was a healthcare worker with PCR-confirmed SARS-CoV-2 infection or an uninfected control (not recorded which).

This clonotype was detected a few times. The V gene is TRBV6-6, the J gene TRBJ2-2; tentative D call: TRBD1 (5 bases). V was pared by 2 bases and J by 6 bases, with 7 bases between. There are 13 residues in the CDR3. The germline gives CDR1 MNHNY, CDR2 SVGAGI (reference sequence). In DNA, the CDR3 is TGTGCCAGCAGTTACGACAGCCCCGGGGAGCTGTTTTTT. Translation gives CASSYDSPGELFF.

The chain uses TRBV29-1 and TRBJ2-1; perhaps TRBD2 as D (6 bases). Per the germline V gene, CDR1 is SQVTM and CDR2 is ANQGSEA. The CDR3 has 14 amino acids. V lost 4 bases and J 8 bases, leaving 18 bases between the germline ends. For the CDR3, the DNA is TGCAGCGTTGTAGGCCAGACTAGTATCGATGAGCAGTTCTTC. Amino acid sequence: CSVVGQTSIDEQFF.

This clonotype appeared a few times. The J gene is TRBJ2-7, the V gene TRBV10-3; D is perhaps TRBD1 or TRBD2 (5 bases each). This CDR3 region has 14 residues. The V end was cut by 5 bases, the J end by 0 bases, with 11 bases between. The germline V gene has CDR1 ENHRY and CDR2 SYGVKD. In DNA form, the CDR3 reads TGTGCCATCAGTTCCCCAGGGAGCTCCTACGAGCAGTACTTC. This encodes CAISSPGSSYEQYF.

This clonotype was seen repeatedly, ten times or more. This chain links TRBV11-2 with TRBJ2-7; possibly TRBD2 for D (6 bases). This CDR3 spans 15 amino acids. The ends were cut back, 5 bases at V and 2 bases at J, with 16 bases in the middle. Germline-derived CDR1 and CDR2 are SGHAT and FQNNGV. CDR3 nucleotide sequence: TGTGCCAGCAGCCCATACACCGCGGGACCCTACGAGCAGTACTTC. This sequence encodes CASSPYTAGPYEQYF.

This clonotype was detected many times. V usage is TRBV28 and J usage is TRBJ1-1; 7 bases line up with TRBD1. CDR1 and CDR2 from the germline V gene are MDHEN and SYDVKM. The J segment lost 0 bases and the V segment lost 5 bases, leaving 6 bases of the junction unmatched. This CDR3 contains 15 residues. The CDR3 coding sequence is TGTGCCAGCAGTCCCCCGACAGGGATGAACACTGAAGCTTTCTTT. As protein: CASSPPTGMNTEAFF.

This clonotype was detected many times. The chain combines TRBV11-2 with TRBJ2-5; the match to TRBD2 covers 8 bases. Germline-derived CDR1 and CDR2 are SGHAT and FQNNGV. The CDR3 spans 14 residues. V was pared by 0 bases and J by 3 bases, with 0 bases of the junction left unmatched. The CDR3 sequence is CASSLDGREETQYF. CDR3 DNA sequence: TGTGCCAGCAGCTTAGACGGGAGGGAAGAGACCCAGTACTTC. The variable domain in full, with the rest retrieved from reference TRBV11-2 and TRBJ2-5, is EAGVAQSPRYKIIEKRQSVAFWCNPISGHATLYWYQQILGQGPKLLIQFQNNGVVDDSQLPKDRFSAERLKGVDSTLKIQPAKLEDSAVYLCASSLDGREETQYFGPGTRLLVL.

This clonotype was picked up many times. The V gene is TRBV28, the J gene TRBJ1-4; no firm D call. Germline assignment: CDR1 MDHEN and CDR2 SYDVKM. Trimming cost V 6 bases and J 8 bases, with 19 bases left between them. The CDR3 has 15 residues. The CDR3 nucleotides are TGTGCCAGCAGCCCCGAGACCTTACAACGGGAAAAACTGTTTTTT. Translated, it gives CASSPETLQREKLFF.

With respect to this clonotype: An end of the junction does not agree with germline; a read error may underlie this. Here the CDR3 DNA reads TGTGCCAGCAATTACCGAGAGTCAGCGGGGGTGCAAGAGACCCAGTACTTC. Amino acids: CASNYRESAGVQETQYF. V gene TRBV6-2 or TRBV6-3 combines with J gene TRBJ2-5; 8 bases are a match to TRBD2. Germline V gene sequence: CDR1 MNHEY, CDR2 SVGEGT. The CDR3 contains 17 residues.

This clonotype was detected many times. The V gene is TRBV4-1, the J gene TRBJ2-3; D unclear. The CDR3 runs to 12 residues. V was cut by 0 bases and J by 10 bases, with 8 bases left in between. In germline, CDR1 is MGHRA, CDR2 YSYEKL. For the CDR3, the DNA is TGCGCCAGCAGCCAAGATAAGGGTTCGCAGTATTTT. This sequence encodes CASSQDKGSQYF.

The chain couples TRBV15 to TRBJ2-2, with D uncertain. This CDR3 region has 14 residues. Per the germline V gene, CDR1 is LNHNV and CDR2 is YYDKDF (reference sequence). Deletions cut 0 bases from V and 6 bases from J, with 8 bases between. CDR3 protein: CATSRDHGSGELFF. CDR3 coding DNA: TGTGCCACCAGCAGAGATCACGGTTCCGGGGAGCTGTTTTTT.

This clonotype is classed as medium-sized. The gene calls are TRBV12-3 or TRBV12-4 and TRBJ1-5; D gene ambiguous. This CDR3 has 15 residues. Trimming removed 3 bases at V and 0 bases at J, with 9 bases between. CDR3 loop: CASSLGSNSNQPQHF. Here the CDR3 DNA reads TGTGCCAGCAGTTTGGGCAGTAATAGCAATCAGCCCCAGCATTTT.

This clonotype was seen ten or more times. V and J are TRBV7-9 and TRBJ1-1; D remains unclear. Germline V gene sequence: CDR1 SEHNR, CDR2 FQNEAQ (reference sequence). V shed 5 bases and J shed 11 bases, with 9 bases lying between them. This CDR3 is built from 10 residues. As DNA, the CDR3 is TGTGCCAGCAGCGTTACGAACGCTTTCTTT. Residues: CASSVTNAFF.

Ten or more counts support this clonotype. In DNA form, the CDR3 reads TGCAGTGCTAGAGATCCTAGCGGGGGCCGAAGCACAGATACGCAGTATTTT. It is translated as CSARDPSGGRSTDTQYF. The rearrangement joins TRBV20-1 to TRBJ2-3; 10 positions agree with TRBD2. Germline V gives CDR1 DFQATT, CDR2 SNEGSKA (reference sequence). The V and J ends lost 0 bases and 0 bases, in that order; junction bases with no gene match: 6. CDR3 length: 17 amino acids.

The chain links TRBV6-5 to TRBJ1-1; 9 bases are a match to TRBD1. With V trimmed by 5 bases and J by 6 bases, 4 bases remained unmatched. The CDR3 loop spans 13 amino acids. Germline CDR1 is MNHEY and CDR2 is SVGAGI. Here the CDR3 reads CASSRQGVAEAFF. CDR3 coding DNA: TGTGCCAGCAGTCGACAGGGGGTGGCTGAAGCTTTCTTT.

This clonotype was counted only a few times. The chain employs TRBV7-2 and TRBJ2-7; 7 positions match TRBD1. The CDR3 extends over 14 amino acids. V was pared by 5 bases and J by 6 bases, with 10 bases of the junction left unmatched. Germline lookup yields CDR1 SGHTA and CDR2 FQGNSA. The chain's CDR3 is CASSPSFRGSEQYF. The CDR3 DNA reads TGTGCCAGCAGCCCATCATTCAGGGGGAGCGAGCAGTACTTC.

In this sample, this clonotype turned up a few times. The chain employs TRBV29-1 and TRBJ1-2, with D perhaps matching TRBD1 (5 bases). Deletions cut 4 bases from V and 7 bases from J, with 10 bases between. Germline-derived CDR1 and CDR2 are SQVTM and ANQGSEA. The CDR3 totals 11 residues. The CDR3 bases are TGCAGCGTTGTTGCAGGGACTGGCTACACCTTC. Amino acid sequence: CSVVAGTGYTF.

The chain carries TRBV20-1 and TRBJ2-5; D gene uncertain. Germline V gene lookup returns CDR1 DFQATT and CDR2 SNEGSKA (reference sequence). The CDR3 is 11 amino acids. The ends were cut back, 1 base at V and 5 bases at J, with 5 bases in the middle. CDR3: CSARAMETQYF. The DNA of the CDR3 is TGCAGTGCTAGAGCGATGGAGACCCAGTACTTC.

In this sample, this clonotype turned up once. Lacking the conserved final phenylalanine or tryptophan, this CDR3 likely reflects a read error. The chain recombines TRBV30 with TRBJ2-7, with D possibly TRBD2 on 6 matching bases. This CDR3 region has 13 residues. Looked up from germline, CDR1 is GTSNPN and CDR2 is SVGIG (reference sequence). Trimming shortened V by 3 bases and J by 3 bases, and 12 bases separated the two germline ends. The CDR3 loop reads CAWSMGGSYEQYS. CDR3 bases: TGTGCCTGGAGCATGGGGGGTAGCTACGAGCAGTACTCC.

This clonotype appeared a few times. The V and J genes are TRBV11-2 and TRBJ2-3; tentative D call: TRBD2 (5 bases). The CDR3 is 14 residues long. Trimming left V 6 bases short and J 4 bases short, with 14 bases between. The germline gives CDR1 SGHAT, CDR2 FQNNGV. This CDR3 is CASRALEASDTQYF. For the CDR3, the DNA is TGTGCCAGCAGGGCCTTGGAGGCATCAGATACGCAGTATTTT. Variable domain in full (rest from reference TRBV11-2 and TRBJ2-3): EAGVAQSPRYKIIEKRQSVAFWCNPISGHATLYWYQQILGQGPKLLIQFQNNGVVDDSQLPKDRFSAERLKGVDSTLKIQPAKLEDSAVYLCASRALEASDTQYFGPGTRLTVL.

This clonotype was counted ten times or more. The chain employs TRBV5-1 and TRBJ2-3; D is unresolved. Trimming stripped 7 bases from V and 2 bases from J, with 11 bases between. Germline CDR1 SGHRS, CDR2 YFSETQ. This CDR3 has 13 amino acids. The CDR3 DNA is TGCGCCAGCGGACCTTCGAACACAGATACGCAGTATTTT. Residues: CASGPSNTDTQYF.

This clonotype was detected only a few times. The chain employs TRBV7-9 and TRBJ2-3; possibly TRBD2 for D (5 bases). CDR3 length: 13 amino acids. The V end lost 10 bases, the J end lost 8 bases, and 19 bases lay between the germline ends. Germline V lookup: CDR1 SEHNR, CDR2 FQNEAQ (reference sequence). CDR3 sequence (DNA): TGTGCCATCACAGTTCCGCTTCGGGGTACGCAGTATTTT. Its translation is CAITVPLRGTQYF.

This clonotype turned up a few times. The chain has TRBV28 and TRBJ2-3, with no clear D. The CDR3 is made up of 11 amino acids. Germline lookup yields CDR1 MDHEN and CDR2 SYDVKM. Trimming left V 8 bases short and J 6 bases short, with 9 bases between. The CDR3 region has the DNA TGTGCCAGCCTTCTCTACGATACGCAGTATTTT. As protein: CASLLYDTQYF.

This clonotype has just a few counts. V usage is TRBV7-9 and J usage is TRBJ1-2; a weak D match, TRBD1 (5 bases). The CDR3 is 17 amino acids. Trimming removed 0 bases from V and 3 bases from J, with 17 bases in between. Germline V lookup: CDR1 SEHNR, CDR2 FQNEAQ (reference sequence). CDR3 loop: CASSLAGRAQAHYGYTF. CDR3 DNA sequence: TGTGCCAGCAGCTTAGCGGGCAGGGCCCAGGCCCACTATGGCTACACCTTC.

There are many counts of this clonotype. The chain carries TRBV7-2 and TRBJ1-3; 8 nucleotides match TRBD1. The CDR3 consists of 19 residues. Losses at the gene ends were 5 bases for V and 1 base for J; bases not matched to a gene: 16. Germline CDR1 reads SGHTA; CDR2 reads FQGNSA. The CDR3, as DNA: TGTGCCAGCAGCATCCGACAGGGGCAGTTTGGTGTTTCTGGAAACACCATATATTTT. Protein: CASSIRQGQFGVSGNTIYF.

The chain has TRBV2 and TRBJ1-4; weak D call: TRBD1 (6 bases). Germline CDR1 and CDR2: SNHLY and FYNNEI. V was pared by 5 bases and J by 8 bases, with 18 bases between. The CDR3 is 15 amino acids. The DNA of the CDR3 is TGTGCCAGCAGTCGCTCCGGGACAAACTTCGAAAAACTGTTTTTT. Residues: CASSRSGTNFEKLFF. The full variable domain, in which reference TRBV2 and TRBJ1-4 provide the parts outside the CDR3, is EPEVTQTPSHQVTQMGQEVILRCVPISNHLYFYWYRQILGQKVEFLVSFYNNEISEKSEIFDDQFSVERPDGSNFTLKIRSTKLEDSAMYFCASSRSGTNFEKLFFGSGTQLSVL.

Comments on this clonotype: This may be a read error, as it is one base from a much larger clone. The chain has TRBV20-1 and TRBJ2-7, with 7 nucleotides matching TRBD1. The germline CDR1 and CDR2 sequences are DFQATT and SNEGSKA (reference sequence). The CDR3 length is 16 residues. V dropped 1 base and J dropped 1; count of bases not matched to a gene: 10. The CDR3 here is CSARGWGQLVSYEQYF. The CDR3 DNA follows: TGCAGTGCTAGAGGCTGGGGACAGCTAGTGTCCTACGAGCAGTACTTC.